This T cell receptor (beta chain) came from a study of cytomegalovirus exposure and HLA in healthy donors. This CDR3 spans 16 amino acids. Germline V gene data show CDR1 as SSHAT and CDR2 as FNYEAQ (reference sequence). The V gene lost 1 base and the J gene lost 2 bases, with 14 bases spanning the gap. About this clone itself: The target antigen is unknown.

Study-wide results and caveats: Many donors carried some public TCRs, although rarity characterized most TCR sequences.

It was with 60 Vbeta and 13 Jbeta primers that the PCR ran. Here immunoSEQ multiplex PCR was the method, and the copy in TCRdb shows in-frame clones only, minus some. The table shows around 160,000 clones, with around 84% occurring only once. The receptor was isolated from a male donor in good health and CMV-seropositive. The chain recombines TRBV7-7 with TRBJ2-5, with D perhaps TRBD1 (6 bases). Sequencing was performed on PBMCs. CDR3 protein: CASSLVGGVGQETQYF. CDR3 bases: TGTGCCAGCAGCTTAGTAGGGGGTGTTGGGCAAGAGACCCAGTACTTC.